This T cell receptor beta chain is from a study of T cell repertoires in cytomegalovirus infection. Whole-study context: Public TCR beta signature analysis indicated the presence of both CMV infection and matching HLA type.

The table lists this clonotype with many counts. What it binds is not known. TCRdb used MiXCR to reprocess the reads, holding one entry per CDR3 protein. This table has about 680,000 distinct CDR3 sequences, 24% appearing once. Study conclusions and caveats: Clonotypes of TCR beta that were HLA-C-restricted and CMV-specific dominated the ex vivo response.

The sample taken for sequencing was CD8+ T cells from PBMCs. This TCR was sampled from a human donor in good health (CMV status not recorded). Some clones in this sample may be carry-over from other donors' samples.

DNA of the CDR3: TGTGCCAGCAGCCCGCAAGCGGGACTATTCCACAATGAGCAGTTCTTC. Translated, it gives CASSPQAGLFHNEQFF. This sequence joins TRBV7-9 and TRBJ2-1; 7 positions match TRBD2. Germline CDR1 reads SEHNR; CDR2 reads FQNEAQ (reference sequence). The CDR3 sequence is 16 residues long. The V gene end was trimmed by 5 bases and the J gene end by 5 bases; junction bases not matched to a gene: 12.